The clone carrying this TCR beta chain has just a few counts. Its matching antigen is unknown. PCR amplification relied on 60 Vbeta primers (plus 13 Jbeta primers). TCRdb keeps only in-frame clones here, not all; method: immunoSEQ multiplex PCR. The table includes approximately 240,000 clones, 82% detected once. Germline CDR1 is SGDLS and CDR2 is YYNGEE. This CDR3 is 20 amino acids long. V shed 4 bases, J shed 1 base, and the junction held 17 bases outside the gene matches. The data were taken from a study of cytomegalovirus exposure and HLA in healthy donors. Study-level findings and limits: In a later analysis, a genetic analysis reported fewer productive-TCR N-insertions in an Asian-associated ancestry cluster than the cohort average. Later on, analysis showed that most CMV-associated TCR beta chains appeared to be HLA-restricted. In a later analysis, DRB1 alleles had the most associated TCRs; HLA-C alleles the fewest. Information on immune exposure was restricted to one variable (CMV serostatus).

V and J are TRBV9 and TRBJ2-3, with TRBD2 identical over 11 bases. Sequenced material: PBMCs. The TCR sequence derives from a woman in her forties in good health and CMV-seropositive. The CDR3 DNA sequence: TGTGCCAGCAGCACCCGCCGAACTAGCGGGGGACTCCCCGGCACAGATACGCAGTATTTT. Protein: CASSTRRTSGGLPGTDTQYF.